This T cell receptor (beta chain) was documented in a study of blood T cell repertoires in COVID-19. Across the study: COVID-19 samples collected from the United States, Italy and Spain covered acute and convalescent phases.

Method: immunoSEQ multiplex PCR; TCRdb's copy keeps in-frame clones and lacks some. The profile shows around 23,000 clones, about 88% of them singletons. The CDR3 contains 12 residues. This rearrangement joins TRBV12-3 or TRBV12-4 to TRBJ1-5; perhaps TRBD1 as D (5 bases). The sequence came from a human donor in a cohort sampled during active COVID-19. The material sequenced was peripheral blood. In DNA form, the CDR3 reads TGTGCAAAGCAAGCCGGGGGTCAGCCCCAGCATTTT. It is translated as CAKQAGGQPQHF.